This TCR beta chain originates from a study of blood T cell repertoires in COVID-19. Study-wide context: Samples representing acute and convalescent COVID-19 were sourced from the United States, Italy and Spain. T cells, B-cell-depleted T cells, or PBMCs supplied cDNA or gDNA.

Per the authors' pipeline: For nucleated cells, counts were estimated from reference gene primer amplification. Sequenced by immunoSEQ multiplex PCR; TCRdb stores in-frame clones only, minus some. V, J and clone size derive from that table, while D and trimming were established from the DNA sequence. The table shows under 450,000 clones, with about four fifths occurring only once. Germline lookup yields CDR1 SNHLY and CDR2 FYNNEI. V was pared by 2 bases and J by 2 bases, with 0 bases of the junction left unmatched. CDR3 size: 16 residues. Sequencing was performed on peripheral blood. The clonotype originates from a human donor with acute or convalescent COVID-19. The donor label of this sample is uncertain. V and J are TRBV2 and TRBJ2-1; 13 positions agree with TRBD2. The CDR3 reads CASSETSGGAYNEQFF. The CDR3 DNA is TGTGCCAGCAGTGAAACTAGCGGGGGGGCCTACAATGAGCAGTTCTTC.